This T cell receptor beta chain was identified during a study of T-cell reconstitution after alpha-beta-depleted transplantation in children. This clonotype was detected only a few times. It was with unique molecular identifiers that the TCRbeta library was prepared. TCRdb reprocessed the PCR reads with MiXCR, giving one entry per CDR3 protein. This table holds roughly 500,000 distinct CDR3 sequences, around 17% found once. Deletions cut 0 bases from V and 1 base from J, with 16 bases between. The CDR3 length is 19 residues. Germline-derived CDR1 and CDR2 are MNHEY and SMNVEV (reference sequence). The starting material was PBMCs from the stem cell graft donor, obtained from the stem cell graft. This clonotype was obtained from a human donor who donated a stem cell graft to a child with acute lymphoblastic leukemia. The genes are TRBV27 and TRBJ2-6, with D perhaps TRBD2 (6 bases). Written as DNA, the CDR3 is TGTGCCAGCAGTTTATCTGCGGGACCCGGCGATTCTGGGGCCAACGTCCTGACTTTC. Its translation is CASSLSAGPGDSGANVLTF.